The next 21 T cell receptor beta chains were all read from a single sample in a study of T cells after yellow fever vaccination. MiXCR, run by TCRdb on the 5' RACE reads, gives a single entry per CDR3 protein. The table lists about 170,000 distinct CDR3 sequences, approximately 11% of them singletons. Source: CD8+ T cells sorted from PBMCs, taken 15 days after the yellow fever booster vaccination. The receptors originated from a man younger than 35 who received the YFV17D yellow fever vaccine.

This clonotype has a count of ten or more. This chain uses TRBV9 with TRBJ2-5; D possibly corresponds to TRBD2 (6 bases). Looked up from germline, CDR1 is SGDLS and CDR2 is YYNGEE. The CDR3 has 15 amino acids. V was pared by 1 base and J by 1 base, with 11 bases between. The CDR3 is CASSVTAGTQETQYF. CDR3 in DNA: TGTGCCAGCAGCGTAACCGCGGGGACCCAAGAGACCCAGTACTTC.

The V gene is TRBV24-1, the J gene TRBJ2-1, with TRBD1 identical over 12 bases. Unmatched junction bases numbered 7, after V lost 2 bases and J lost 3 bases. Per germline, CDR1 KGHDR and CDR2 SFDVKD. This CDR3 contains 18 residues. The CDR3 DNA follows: TGTGCCACCAGTGATTCCGGGACAGGGGGCGCGCGCTACAATGAGCAGTTCTTC. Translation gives CATSDSGTGGARYNEQFF.

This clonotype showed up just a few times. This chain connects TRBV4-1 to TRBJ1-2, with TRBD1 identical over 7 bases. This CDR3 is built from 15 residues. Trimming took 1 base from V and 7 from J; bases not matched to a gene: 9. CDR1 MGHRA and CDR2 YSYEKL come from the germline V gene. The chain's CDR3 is CASSQVAGGVIGYTF. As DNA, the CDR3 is TGCGCCAGCAGCCAAGTCGCAGGGGGAGTTATTGGCTACACCTTC.

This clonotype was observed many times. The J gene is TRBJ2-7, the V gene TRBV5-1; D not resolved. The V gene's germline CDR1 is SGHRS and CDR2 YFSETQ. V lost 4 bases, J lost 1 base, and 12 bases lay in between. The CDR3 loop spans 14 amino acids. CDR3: CASSVTWGSYEQYV. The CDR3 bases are TGCGCCAGCAGCGTGACTTGGGGATCCTACGAGCAGTACGTC.

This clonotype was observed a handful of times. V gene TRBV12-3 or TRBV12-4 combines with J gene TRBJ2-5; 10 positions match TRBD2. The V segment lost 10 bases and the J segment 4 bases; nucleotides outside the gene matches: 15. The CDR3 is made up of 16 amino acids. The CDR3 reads CATTDLGSGGLETQYF. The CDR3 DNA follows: TGTGCCACCACGGATTTGGGTAGCGGGGGGTTAGAGACCCAGTACTTC.

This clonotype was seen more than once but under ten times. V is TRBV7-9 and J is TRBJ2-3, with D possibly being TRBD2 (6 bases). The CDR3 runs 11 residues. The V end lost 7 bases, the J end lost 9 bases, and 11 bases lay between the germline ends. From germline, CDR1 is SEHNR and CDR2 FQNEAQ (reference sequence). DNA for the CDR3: TGTGCCAGCAACTCGGAGGGAACGCAGTATTTT. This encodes CASNSEGTQYF. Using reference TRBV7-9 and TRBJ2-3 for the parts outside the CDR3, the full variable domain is DTGVSQNPRHKITKRGQNVTFRCDPISEHNRLYWYRQTLGQGPEFLTYFQNEAQLEKSRLLSDRFSAERPKGSFSTLEIQRTEQGDSAMYLCASNSEGTQYFGPGTRLTVL.

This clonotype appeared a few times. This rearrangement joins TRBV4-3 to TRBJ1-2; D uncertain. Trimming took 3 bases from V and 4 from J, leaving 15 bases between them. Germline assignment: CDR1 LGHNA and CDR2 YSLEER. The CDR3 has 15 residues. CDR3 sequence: CASSQGRGITYGYTF. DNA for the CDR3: TGCGCCAGCAGCCAGGGAAGAGGGATAACCTATGGCTACACCTTC.

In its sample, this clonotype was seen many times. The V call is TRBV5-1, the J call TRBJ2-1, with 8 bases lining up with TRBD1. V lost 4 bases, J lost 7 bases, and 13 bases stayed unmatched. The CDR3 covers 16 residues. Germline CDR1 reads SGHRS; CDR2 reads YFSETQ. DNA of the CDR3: TGCGCCAGCAGCGCGGGAACAGGGGGACGGAGTAATGAGCAGTTCTTC. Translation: CASSAGTGGRSNEQFF.

CDR3 loop: CASSQSGPEDSLYGYTF. CDR3 in DNA: TGCGCCAGCAGTCAATCGGGGCCGGAGGACAGCCTCTATGGCTACACCTTC. V usage is TRBV23-1 and J usage is TRBJ1-2, with a tentative D call TRBD1 (6 bases). TRBV23-1 is known as an ORF, though its function is uncertain. The germline V and J ends were trimmed by 0 bases and 4 bases, with 18 bases remaining between them. The CDR3 totals 17 residues.

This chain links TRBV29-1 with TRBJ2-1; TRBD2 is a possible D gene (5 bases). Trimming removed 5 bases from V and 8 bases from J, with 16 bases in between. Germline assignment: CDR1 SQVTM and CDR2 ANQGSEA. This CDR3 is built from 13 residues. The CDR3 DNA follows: TGCAGCGTTCAGCGGTCGAATGTTGATGAGCAGTTCTTC. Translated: CSVQRSNVDEQFF.

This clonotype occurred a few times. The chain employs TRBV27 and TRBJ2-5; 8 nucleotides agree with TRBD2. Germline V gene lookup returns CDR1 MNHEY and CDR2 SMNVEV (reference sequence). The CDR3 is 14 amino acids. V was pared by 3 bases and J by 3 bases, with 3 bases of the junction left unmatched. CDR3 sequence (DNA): TGTGCCAGCAGTTTCTCACTAGCGGAAGAGACCCAGTACTTC. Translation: CASSFSLAEETQYF.

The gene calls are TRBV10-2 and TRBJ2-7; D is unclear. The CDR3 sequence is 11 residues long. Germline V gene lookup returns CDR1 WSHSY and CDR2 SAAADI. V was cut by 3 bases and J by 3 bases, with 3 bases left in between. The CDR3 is CASSEYYEQYV. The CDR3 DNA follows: TGCGCCAGCAGTGAATACTACGAGCAGTACGTC.

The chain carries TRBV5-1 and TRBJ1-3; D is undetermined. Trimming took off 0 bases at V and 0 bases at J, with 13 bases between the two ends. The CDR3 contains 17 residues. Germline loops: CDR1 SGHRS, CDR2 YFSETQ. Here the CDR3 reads CASSLVGRAYSGNTIYF. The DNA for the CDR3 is TGCGCCAGCAGCTTGGTGGGGAGAGCCTACTCTGGAAACACCATATATTTT. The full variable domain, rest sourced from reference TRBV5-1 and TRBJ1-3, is KAGVTQTPRYLIKTRGQQVTLSCSPISGHRSVSWYQQTPGQGLQFLFEYFSETQRNKGNFPGRFSGRQFSNSRSEMNVSTLELGDSALYLCASSLVGRAYSGNTIYFGEGSWLTVV.

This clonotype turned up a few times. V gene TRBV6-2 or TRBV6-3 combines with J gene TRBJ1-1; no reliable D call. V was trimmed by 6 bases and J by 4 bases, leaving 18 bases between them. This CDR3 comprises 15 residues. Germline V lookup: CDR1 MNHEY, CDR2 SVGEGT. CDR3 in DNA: TGTGCCAGCAGCCTCTCCTGGGGAGGCGGCACTGAAGCTTTCTTT. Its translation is CASSLSWGGGTEAFF.

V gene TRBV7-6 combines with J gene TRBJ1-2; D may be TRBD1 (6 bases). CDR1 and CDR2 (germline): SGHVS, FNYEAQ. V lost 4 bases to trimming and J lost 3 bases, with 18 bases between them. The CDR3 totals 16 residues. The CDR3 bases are TGTGCCAGCAGCTGGGGGGACAAGGCCCCCTACTATGGCTACACCTTC. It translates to CASSWGDKAPYYGYTF.

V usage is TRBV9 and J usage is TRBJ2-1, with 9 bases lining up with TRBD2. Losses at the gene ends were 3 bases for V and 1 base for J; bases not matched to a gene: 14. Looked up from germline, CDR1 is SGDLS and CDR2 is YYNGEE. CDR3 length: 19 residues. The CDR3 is CASSGLAEKRGSSYNEQFF. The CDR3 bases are TGTGCCAGCAGCGGACTAGCGGAAAAAAGGGGCTCGTCCTACAATGAGCAGTTCTTC.

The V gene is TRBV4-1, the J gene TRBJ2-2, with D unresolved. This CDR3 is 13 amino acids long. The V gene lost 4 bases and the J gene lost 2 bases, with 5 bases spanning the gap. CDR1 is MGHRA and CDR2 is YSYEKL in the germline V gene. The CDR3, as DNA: TGCGCCAGCAGCCGGGATAACACCGGGGAGCTGTTTTTT. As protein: CASSRDNTGELFF.

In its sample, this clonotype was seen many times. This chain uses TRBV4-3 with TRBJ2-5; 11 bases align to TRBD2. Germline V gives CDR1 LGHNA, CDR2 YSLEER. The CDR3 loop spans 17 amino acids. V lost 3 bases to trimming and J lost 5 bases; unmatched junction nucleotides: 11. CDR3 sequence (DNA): TGCGCCAGCAGCCAGCGGGTAGCGGGGGGGGTTTCGGAGACCCAGTACTTC. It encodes CASSQRVAGGVSETQYF.

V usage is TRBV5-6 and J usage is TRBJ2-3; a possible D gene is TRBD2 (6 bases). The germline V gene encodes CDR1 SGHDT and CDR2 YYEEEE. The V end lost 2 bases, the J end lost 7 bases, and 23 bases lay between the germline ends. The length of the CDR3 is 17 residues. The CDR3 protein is CASSFLDRGSRGYTQYF. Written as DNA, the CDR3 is TGTGCCAGCAGCTTCCTCGACCGTGGTTCTCGGGGGTATACGCAGTATTTT.

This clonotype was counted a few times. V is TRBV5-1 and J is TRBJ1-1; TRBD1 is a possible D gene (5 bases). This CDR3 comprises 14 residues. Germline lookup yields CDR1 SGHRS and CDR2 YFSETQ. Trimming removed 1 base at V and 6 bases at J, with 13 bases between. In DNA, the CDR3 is TGCGCCAGCAGCTTGCACAGGTCGGTTGCTGAAGCTTTCTTT. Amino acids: CASSLHRSVAEAFF. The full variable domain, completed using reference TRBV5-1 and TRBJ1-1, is KAGVTQTPRYLIKTRGQQVTLSCSPISGHRSVSWYQQTPGQGLQFLFEYFSETQRNKGNFPGRFSGRQFSNSRSEMNVSTLELGDSALYLCASSLHRSVAEAFFGQGTRLTVV.

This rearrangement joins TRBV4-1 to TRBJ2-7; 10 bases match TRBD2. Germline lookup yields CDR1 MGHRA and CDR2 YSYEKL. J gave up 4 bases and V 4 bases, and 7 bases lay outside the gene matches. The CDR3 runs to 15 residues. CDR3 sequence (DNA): TGCGCCAGCAGCCTCCGGACTAGCGGACCGTACGAGCAGTACGTC. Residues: CASSLRTSGPYEQYV.